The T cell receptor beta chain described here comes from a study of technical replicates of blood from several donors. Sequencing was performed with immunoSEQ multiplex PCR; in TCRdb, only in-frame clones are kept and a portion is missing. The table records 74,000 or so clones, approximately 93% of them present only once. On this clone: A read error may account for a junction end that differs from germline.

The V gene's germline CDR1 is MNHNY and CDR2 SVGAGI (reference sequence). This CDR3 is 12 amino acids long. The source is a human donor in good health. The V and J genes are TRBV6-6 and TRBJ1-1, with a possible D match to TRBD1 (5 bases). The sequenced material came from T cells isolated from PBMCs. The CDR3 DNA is TGTGCCAGCAGCCTTGACAGCCCTGAGGCTTTCTTT. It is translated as CASSLDSPEAFF.